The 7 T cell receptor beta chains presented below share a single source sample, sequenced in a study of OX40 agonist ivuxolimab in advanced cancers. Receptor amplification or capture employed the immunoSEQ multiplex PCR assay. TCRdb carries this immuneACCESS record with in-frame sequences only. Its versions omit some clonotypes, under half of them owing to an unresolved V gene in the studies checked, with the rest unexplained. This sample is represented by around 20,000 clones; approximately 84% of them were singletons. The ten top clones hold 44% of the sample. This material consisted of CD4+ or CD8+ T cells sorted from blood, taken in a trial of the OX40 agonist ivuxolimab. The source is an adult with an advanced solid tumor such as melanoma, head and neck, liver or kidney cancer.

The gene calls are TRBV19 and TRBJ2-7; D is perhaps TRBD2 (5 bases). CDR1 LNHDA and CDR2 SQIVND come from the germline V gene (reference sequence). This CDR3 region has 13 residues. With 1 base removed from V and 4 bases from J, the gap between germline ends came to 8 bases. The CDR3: CASSIATGYEQYF. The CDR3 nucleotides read TGTGCCAGTAGTATAGCCACGGGATACGAGCAGTACTTC.

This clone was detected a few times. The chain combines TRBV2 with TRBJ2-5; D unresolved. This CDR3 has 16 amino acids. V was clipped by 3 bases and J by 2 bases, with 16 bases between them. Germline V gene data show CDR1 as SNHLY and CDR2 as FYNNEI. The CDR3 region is CASSDEHSPHQETQYF. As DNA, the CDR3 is TGTGCCAGCAGTGACGAGCATTCCCCCCATCAAGAGACCCAGTACTTC.

CDR3 amino acids: CASSLRLVAGELFF. CDR3 DNA sequence: TGCGCCAGCAGCCTACGACTAGTAGCCGGGGAGCTGTTTTTT. V and J are TRBV4-1 and TRBJ2-2; a possible D gene is TRBD2 (6 bases). The CDR3 loop spans 14 amino acids. V was shortened by 4 bases and J by 6 bases, with 12 bases between the two germline ends. The germline CDR1 and CDR2 sequences are MGHRA and YSYEKL.

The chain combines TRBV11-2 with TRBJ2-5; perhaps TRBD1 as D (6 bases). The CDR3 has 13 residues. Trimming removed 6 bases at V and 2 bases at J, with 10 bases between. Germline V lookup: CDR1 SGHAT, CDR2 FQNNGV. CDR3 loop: CASRWTEQETQYF. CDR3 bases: TGTGCCAGCAGGTGGACAGAACAAGAGACCCAGTACTTC.

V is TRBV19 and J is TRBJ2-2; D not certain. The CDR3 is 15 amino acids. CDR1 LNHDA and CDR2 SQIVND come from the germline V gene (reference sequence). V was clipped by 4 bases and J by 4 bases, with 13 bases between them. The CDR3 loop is CASSTGPSGTGELFF. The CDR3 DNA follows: TGTGCCAGTAGTACCGGACCCTCGGGCACCGGGGAGCTGTTTTTT.

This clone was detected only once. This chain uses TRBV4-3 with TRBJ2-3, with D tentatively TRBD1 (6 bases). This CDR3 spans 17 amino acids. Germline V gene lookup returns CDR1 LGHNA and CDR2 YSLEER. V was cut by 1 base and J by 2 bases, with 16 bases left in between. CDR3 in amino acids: CASSQGYNREITDTQYF. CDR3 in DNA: TGCGCCAGCAGCCAAGGATATAACAGGGAAATCACAGATACGCAGTATTTT.

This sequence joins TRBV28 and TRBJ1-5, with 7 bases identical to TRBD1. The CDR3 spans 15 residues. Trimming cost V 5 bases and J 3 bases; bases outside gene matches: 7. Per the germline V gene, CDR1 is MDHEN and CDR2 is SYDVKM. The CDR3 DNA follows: TGTGCCAGCAGTCGGCGGACAGGCCTCAATCAGCCCCAGCATTTT. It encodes CASSRRTGLNQPQHF.